These T cell receptor beta chains were read from a single sample in a study of identifying expanded T cells in peripheral blood. Profiled with immunoSEQ multiplex PCR; TCRdb holds only in-frame clones, not every one. The sample contains approximately 90,000 clones, approximately 84% of which appear only once. The source material was blood. All receptors derive from a person aged 18 to 75 in good health. The CDR3 runs from the conserved cysteine through the conserved F or W. Fields, in order: clone size, D gene, J gene, V gene, CDR3 DNA, CDR3 protein. The D gene is left open where the match is weak. Expanded clones get a size class; other rows say once, few or many, or leave the size out.

- - TRBJ1-1 TRBV2 TGTGCCAGCGGAGGACAGTCGAACACTGAAGCTTTCTTT CASGGQSNTEAFF
- - TRBJ2-3 TRBV11-2 TGTGCCAGCAGGGTGGGGGGATCCACAGATACGCAGTATTTT CASRVGGSTDTQYF
- - TRBJ1-1 TRBV18 TGTGCCAGCTCACCAAGGGACACAGTGAACACTGAAGCTTTCTTT CASSPRDTVNTEAFF
- - TRBJ1-2 TRBV4-3 TGCGCCAGCAGCCAAGTGGGGGAGGGGATCTATGGCTACACCTTC CASSQVGEGIYGYTF
- - TRBJ1-2 TRBV15 TGTGCCACCAGCAGACAGGCCTACTATGGCTACACCTTC CATSRQAYYGYTF
- - TRBJ1-2 TRBV10-3 TGTGCCATCAAATTCGCGGACAGTGCTAACTATGGCTACACCTTC CAIKFADSANYGYTF
- TRBD1 TRBJ2-7 TRBV14 TGTGCCAGCAGCCCGATCCGGGACAGGGGGCACGAGCAGTACTTC CASSPIRDRGHEQYF
- - TRBJ1-2 TRBV6-5 TGTGCCAGCAGTTACTCGGCGGTAACAGGGCATGGCTACACCTTC CASSYSAVTGHGYTF
- - TRBJ2-7 TRBV29-1 TGCAGCGTGTTAAAACAGAGACCCCCCTACGAGCAGTACTTC CSVLKQRPPYEQYF
- - TRBJ1-6 TRBV9 TGTGCCAGCAGCGTAGCGTGGAGGGCTCCCTATAATTCACCCCTCCACTTT CASSVAWRAPYNSPLHF
- - TRBJ2-2 TRBV6-5 TGTGCCAGCAGGCCGCAGATGACCGGGGAGCTGTTTTTT CASRPQMTGELFF
- - TRBJ1-1 TRBV11-3 TGTGCCAGCAGCTCCTCGGGCACTGAAGCTTTCTTT CASSSSGTEAFF
- TRBD1 TRBJ1-1 TRBV6-6 TGTGCCAGCAGTCTGGACAGGGTGAACACTGAAGCTTTCTTT CASSLDRVNTEAFF
- - TRBJ1-4 TRBV4-1 TGCGCCAGCGCCCAGGTGGCTAATGAAAAACTGTTTTTT CASAQVANEKLFF
- TRBD2 TRBJ2-1 TRBV30 TGTGCCTATGAGGCCAGCGGGGGATACAATGAGCAGTTCTTC CAYEASGGYNEQFF
few - TRBJ2-7 TRBV10-3 TGTGCCATCAGTGAGAGATACGAGCAGTACTTC CAISERYEQYF
once - TRBJ1-5 TRBV18 TGTGCCAGCTCACCTTTGAGAGTCAGCAATCAGCCCCAGCATTTT CASSPLRVSNQPQHF
- - TRBJ2-1 TRBV18 TGTGCCAGCTCACCTCGCGGGACACTCTCCTACAATGAGCAGTTCTTC CASSPRGTLSYNEQFF
- - TRBJ1-1 TRBV6-6 TGTGCCAGCAGTTACGGATTTGGACCGTCAACGTCAGCTTTCTTT CASSYGFGPSTSAFF
few - TRBJ1-6 TRBV10-3 TGTGCCATCAGTGATGATCGCAATTCACCCCTCCACTTT CAISDDRNSPLHF
- TRBD1 TRBJ1-5 TRBV29-1 TGCAGCGTTGGACAGGGTGGCAATCAGCCCCAGCATTTT CSVGQGGNQPQHF
- TRBD1 TRBJ1-6 TRBV9 TGTGCCAGCAGCGGGGACAGGGTCTATAATTCACCCCTCCACTTT CASSGDRVYNSPLHF
- - TRBJ1-5 TRBV7-2 TGTGCCAGCAGCGTCCAGGGAGGTCCGGGGCAGCCCCAGCATTTT CASSVQGGPGQPQHF
- TRBD2 TRBJ2-7 TRBV27 TGTGCCAGCAGTTCACTAGCGGGGGGGTTCTACGAGCAGTACTTC CASSSLAGGFYEQYF